The rows below give T cell receptor beta chains drawn from one sample of a study of cytomegalovirus exposure and HLA in healthy donors. Sequencing used immunoSEQ multiplex PCR; TCRdb keeps in-frame clones, though not all of them. The data hold 150,000 to 200,000 clones, with about 80% observed a single time. Sequencing was carried out using PBMCs. These TCRs come from a woman between 35 and 50 years old in good health and CMV-seronegative. The CDR3 runs from the conserved cysteine through the conserved F or W. The D gene is left open where the match is weak. Size tells how often a clone was seen (once, few, many) or the class of an expanded clone, and some rows leave it out.

clone size,D gene,V gene,J gene,CDR3 protein,CDR3 DNA
.,TRBD1,TRBV4-1,TRBJ1-1,CASSQKSGGDRGPTEAFF,TGCGCCAGCAGCCAGAAATCAGGCGGGGACAGGGGGCCCACTGAAGCTTTCTTT
.,.,TRBV12-2,TRBJ2-6,CASRRDRGCRNGPVWANVLTF,TGTGCAAGTCGTCGGGACAGGGGGTGCCGAAACGGCCCCGTCTGGGCCAACGTCCTGACTTTC
.,TRBD1,TRBV5-6,TRBJ2-2,CASSSGTGVTGELFF,TGTGCCAGCAGTTCCGGGACAGGGGTTACCGGGGAGCTGTTTTTT
.,.,TRBV7-8,TRBJ2-7,CASSPLDGRETYEQYF,TGTGCCAGCAGCCCCCTTGACGGGAGAGAAACCTACGAGCAGTACTTC
.,.,TRBV5-1,TRBJ1-5,CASSPGAGDSNQPQHF,TGCGCCAGCAGCCCCGGCGCAGGGGATAGCAATCAGCCCCAGCATTTT
once,TRBD1,TRBV19,TRBJ1-2,CATRITHRGDGYTF,TGTGCCACCCGTATAACTCACAGGGGGGATGGCTACACCTTC
.,TRBD1,TRBV11-3,TRBJ1-2,CASSPHRGTNYGYTF,TGTGCCAGCAGCCCGCACAGGGGTACTAACTATGGCTACACCTTC
.,.,TRBV19,TRBJ2-1,CASSSAGENEQFF,TGTGCCAGTAGCAGCGCCGGAGAGAATGAGCAGTTCTTC
once,TRBD1,TRBV12-5,TRBJ1-4,CASAVVTGTGGEKLFF,TGTGCTAGTGCCGTAGTTACCGGGACAGGGGGTGAAAAACTGTTTTTT
.,TRBD2,TRBV29-1,TRBJ2-5,CSVVSLLAGSQETQYF,TGCAGCGTTGTTAGCTTGCTAGCGGGTAGCCAAGAGACCCAGTACTTC
once,.,TRBV11-1,TRBJ2-1,CASSPLGGSYNEQFF,TGTGCCAGCAGCCCCCTTGGAGGTAGCTACAATGAGCAGTTCTTC
.,.,TRBV28,TRBJ2-3,CASSSSRSSTDTQYF,TGTGCCAGCAGTTCGTCCAGGTCTAGCACAGATACGCAGTATTTT
once,TRBD2,TRBV19,TRBJ2-1,CASSKAGTTNEQFF,TGTGCCAGTAGTAAGGCCGGGACTACTAATGAGCAGTTCTTC
once,TRBD1,TRBV6-1,TRBJ1-5,CASSTGTGSNQPQHF,TGTGCCAGCAGTACCGGGACAGGGAGCAATCAGCCCCAGCATTTT
.,TRBD1,TRBV18,TRBJ1-5,CASSPPRTGGSNQPQHF,TGTGCCAGCTCACCACCGCGGACAGGGGGTTCCAATCAGCCCCAGCATTTT
.,.,TRBV29-1,TRBJ2-1,CSVRKAYNEQFF,TGCAGCGTCAGGAAGGCCTACAATGAGCAGTTCTTC
once,.,TRBV5-1,TRBJ2-6,CASSSLLGANVLTF,TGCGCCAGCAGCTCACTCTTAGGGGCCAACGTCCTGACTTTC
.,TRBD2,TRBV4-3,TRBJ2-2,CASSQEGASGRLNTGELFF,TGCGCCAGCAGCCAAGAAGGAGCTAGCGGCCGTTTGAACACCGGGGAGCTGTTTTTT
.,TRBD2,TRBV6-1,TRBJ2-1,CASSVSSGLYNEQFF,TGTGCCAGCAGTGTTTCTAGCGGTCTCTACAATGAGCAGTTCTTC
.,TRBD2,TRBV9,TRBJ2-5,CASSVGPSGGEETQYF,TGTGCCAGCAGCGTAGGTCCCTCGGGAGGGGAAGAGACCCAGTACTTC
.,TRBD1,TRBV19,TRBJ2-7,CASSIDRGGSYEQYF,TGTGCCAGTAGTATCGACAGGGGGGGCTCCTACGAGCAGTACTTC
once,TRBD2,TRBV15,TRBJ2-3,CATRGGGSGDTQYF,TGTGCCACCAGAGGCGGGGGTTCAGGGGATACGCAGTATTTT
.,.,TRBV18,TRBJ1-1,CASSPTRIVENTEAFF,TGTGCCAGCTCCCCAACCAGGATAGTCGAGAACACTGAAGCTTTCTTT
.,TRBD2,TRBV18,TRBJ2-1,CASSPMEGLVTNEQFF,TGTGCCAGCTCACCCATGGAAGGACTAGTAACCAATGAGCAGTTCTTC
.,.,TRBV7-9,TRBJ2-1,CASSLVTSEGVEQFF,TGTGCCAGCAGCTTAGTAACTAGCGAGGGGGTTGAGCAGTTCTTC
.,.,TRBV19,TRBJ1-1,CASSKRDTPMTEAFF,TGTGCCAGTAGTAAACGGGACACACCTATGACTGAAGCTTTCTTT
.,.,TRBV19,TRBJ1-4,CASSAPGVIYEKLFF,TGTGCCAGTAGTGCGCCCGGGGTGATTTATGAAAAACTGTTTTTT
.,.,TRBV5-1,TRBJ2-1,CASSSHRPGGDEQFF,TGCGCCAGCAGCTCCCATCGACCGGGCGGGGATGAGCAGTTCTTC
.,.,TRBV19,TRBJ2-5,CASSTVGVGETQYF,TGTGCCAGTAGTACGGTGGGAGTCGGAGAGACCCAGTACTTC
.,.,TRBV5-1,TRBJ1-6,CASSLESGSNSPLHF,TGCGCCAGCAGCTTGGAGTCAGGCTCCAATTCACCCCTCCACTTT
.,TRBD1,TRBV28,TRBJ1-5,CASSSRDRGLSQPQHF,TGTGCCAGCAGTTCACGGGACAGGGGATTAAGTCAGCCCCAGCATTTT
.,TRBD2,TRBV7-3,TRBJ2-1,CASSFRLAAYNEQFF,TGTGCCAGCAGCTTCAGGCTAGCGGCATACAATGAGCAGTTCTTC
.,TRBD1,TRBV5-4,TRBJ1-5,CASSPDRGSNQPQHF,TGTGCCAGCAGCCCAGACAGGGGGAGCAATCAGCCCCAGCATTTT
few,TRBD1,TRBV19,TRBJ1-2,CASSRDRGYYGYTF,TGTGCCAGTAGCCGGGACAGGGGGTACTATGGCTACACCTTC
.,TRBD2,TRBV7-2,TRBJ2-1,CASSLAGLAGNEQFF,TGTGCCAGCAGCTTAGCTGGACTAGCGGGGAATGAGCAGTTCTTC